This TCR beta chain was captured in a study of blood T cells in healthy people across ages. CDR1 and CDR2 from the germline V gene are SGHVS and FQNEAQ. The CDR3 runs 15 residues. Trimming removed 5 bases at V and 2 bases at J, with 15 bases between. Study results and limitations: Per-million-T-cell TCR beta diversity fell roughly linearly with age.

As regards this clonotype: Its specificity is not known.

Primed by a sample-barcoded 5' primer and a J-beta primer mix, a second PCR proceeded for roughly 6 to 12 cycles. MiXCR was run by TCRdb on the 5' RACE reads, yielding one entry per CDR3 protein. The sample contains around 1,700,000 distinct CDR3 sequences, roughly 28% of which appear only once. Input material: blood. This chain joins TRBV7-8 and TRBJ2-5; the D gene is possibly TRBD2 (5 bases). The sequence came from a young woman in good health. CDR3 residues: CASSLQRVRQETQYF. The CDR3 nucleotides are TGTGCCAGCAGCCTGCAGAGGGTTAGGCAAGAGACCCAGTACTTC.